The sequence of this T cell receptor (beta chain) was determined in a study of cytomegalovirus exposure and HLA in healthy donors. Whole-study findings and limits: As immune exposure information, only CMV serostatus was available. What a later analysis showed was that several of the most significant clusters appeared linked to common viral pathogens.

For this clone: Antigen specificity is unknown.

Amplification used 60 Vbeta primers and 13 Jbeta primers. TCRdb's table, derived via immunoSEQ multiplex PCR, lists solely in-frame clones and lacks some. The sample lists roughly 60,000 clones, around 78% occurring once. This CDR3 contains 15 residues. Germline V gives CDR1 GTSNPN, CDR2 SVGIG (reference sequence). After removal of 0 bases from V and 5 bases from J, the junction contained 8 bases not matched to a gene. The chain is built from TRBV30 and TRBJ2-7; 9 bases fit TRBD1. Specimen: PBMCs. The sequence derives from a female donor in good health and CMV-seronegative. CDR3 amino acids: CAWSVLGQGYDEQYF. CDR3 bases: TGTGCCTGGAGTGTACTAGGACAGGGGTACGACGAGCAGTACTTC.